This TCR beta chain was documented in a study of CD8 T cells in Susac syndrome. It was with random hexamers that roughly 0.45 to 1 ug RNA was reverse transcribed. TCRdb called the immunoSEQ multiplex PCR reads again in MiXCR, with one record for every CDR3 protein. The sample has 150,000 to 200,000 distinct CDR3 sequences; about 96% are singletons. Sequencing used CD4+ T cells from PBMCs. The clonotype originates from a human donor with Susac syndrome.

The CDR3 is CASKGQGKNIQYF. In DNA, the CDR3 is TGTGCCAGCAAGGGACAGGGGAAAAACATTCAGTACTTC. This chain links TRBV27 with TRBJ2-4; 10 positions agree with TRBD1. The CDR3 has 13 amino acids. CDR1 is MNHEY and CDR2 is SMNVEV in the germline V gene (reference sequence). V lost 7 bases and J lost 4; bases outside the gene matches: 1.